What follows is one T cell receptor (beta chain) and its context. These data are taken from a study of T cells in localized non-small cell lung cancer. Clones were sequenced by immunoSEQ multiplex PCR, and TCRdb holds only the in-frame ones, with some missing. The table records approximately 89,000 clones, roughly 75% of them present only once. Germline CDR1 and CDR2: SGHAT and FQNNGV. The CDR3 extends over 13 amino acids. V was clipped by 4 bases and J by 8 bases; unmatched bases: 4. The rearrangement links TRBV11-2 to TRBJ1-4; TRBD1 matches 7 bases. The TCR comes from a man aged 40 to 70 with stage II squamous cell lung carcinoma. The source material was PBMCs, sampled before any cancer treatment. The CDR3 DNA reads TGTGCCAGCAGCTCCCGGGACAGCGAAAAACTGTTTTTT. It yields the protein CASSSRDSEKLFF.